These 20 T cell receptor beta chains originate from one sample sequenced in a study of T cell clones after liver transplantation. The protocol was immunoSEQ multiplex PCR, while the TCRdb copy is restricted to in-frame clones and leaves out a portion. Of around 100,000 clones in the sample, about 86% were seen once. Sequenced material: CD4+ T cells from blood, taken around 44 months after liver transplant. The receptors were sampled from a human patient who received a liver transplant. The T cells may partly be graft donor cells.

There are a few counts of this clone. J is TRBJ2-6 and V is TRBV28; D unresolved. The CDR3 runs to 15 residues. Germline assignment: CDR1 MDHEN and CDR2 SYDVKM. V was shortened by 5 bases and J by 1 base, with 9 bases between the two germline ends. This CDR3 reads CASSLQVSGANVLTF. The CDR3 nucleotides are TGTGCCAGCAGTCTCCAGGTGTCTGGGGCCAACGTCCTGACTTTC.

The count of this clone is one. This CDR3 is also generated by other DNA sequences in the sample. The CDR3 DNA sequence: TGTGCCAGCAGCTTAACGCCCCAAGAGACCCAGTACTTC. Translating it yields CASSLTPQETQYF. The chain employs TRBV7-2 and TRBJ2-5; D remains unclear. This CDR3 is 13 amino acids long. CDR1 is SGHTA and CDR2 is FQGNSA in the germline V gene. The V and J ends lost 2 bases and 1 base respectively, with 5 bases between them. Looking up the rest from reference TRBV7-2 and TRBJ2-5 gives the full variable domain: GAGVSQSPSNKVTEKGKDVELRCDPISGHTALYWYRQSLGQGLEFLIYFQGNSAPDKSGLPSDRFSAERTGGSVSTLTIQRTQQEDSAVYLCASSLTPQETQYFGPGTRLLVL.

This rearrangement joins TRBV10-1 to TRBJ2-5, with D perhaps TRBD1 (5 bases). Germline CDR1 is WNHNN and CDR2 is SYGVQD (reference sequence). V lost 2 bases, J lost 3 bases, and 13 bases lay in between. The CDR3 is 15 amino acids. The CDR3 DNA is TGCGCCAGCAGTGAGCCAGGTAGGGGTGAAGAGACCCAGTACTTC. It encodes CASSEPGRGEETQYF.

The chain joins TRBV14 to TRBJ1-5; tentative D call: TRBD1 (5 bases). Germline V CDR1 and CDR2: SGHDN, FVKESK. V was clipped by 4 bases and J by 5 bases, with 12 bases between them. This CDR3 has 14 residues. CDR3 protein: CASSLIWGDQPQHF. DNA of the CDR3: TGTGCCAGCAGCCTTATTTGGGGGGATCAGCCCCAGCATTTT.

The CDR3 DNA reads as TGTGCCAGCAGCTTGGGGACAGGGTCAAACTATGGCTACACCTTC. This translates into CASSLGTGSNYGYTF. This chain links TRBV5-4 with TRBJ1-2, with 8 bases that match TRBD1. Per germline, CDR1 SGHNT and CDR2 YYREEE (reference sequence). The V gene end was trimmed by 0 bases and the J gene end by 2 bases; junction bases not matched to a gene: 3. This CDR3 has 15 amino acids.

The rearrangement links TRBV28 to TRBJ2-1, with D unresolved. This CDR3 has 11 amino acids. With 7 bases removed from V and 6 bases from J, the gap between germline ends came to 7 bases. Germline-derived CDR1 and CDR2 are MDHEN and SYDVKM. CDR3: CASNRGNEQFF. The DNA of the CDR3 is TGTGCCAGCAACCGAGGCAATGAGCAGTTCTTC.

The V call is TRBV6-6, the J call TRBJ2-5, with 9 bases aligning to TRBD1. In germline, CDR1 is MNHNY, CDR2 SVGAGI (reference sequence). After removal of 6 bases from V and 1 base from J, the junction contained 9 bases not matched to a gene. This CDR3 region has 16 residues. In nucleotides, the CDR3 is TGTGCCAGCAGCCGGGGACAGGGTTCCCCCCAAGAGACCCAGTACTTC. Amino acids: CASSRGQGSPQETQYF.

The chain uses TRBV7-6 and TRBJ1-1; tentative D call: TRBD1 (5 bases). Trimming stripped 2 bases from V and 4 bases from J, with 8 bases between. The germline CDR1 and CDR2 sequences are SGHVS and FNYEAQ. The CDR3 is 13 residues long. CDR3 sequence: CASSLQGTTEAFF. As DNA, the CDR3 is TGTGCCAGCAGCTTACAAGGGACCACTGAAGCTTTCTTT.

This clone was observed a handful of times. The CDR3 loop is CASRVPYDTGELFF. CDR3 DNA: TGTGCCAGTCGGGTCCCGTACGACACCGGGGAGCTGTTTTTT. The gene calls are TRBV19 and TRBJ2-2; unclear D gene. V was cut by 8 bases and J by 3 bases, with 13 bases left in between. There are 14 residues in the CDR3. Germline-derived CDR1 and CDR2 are LNHDA and SQIVND (reference sequence). Looking up the rest from reference TRBV19 and TRBJ2-2 gives the full variable domain: DGGITQSPKYLFRKEGQNVTLSCEQNLNHDAMYWYRQDPGQGLRLIYYSQIVNDFQKGDIAEGYSVSREKKESFPLTVTSAQKNPTAFYLCASRVPYDTGELFFGEGSRLTVL.

V and J are TRBV5-4 and TRBJ2-1; D call uncertain. The CDR3 runs 11 residues. The germline V gene has CDR1 SGHNT and CDR2 YYREEE (reference sequence). V lost 1 base and J 5 bases, leaving 1 base between the germline ends. CDR3 coding DNA: TGTGCCAGCAGCTTGCACAATGAGCAGTTCTTC. Translation gives CASSLHNEQFF.

A single count supports this clone. The V call is TRBV19, the J call TRBJ2-1; the D gene is possibly TRBD2 (5 bases). The ends were cut back, 5 bases at V and 1 base at J, with 15 bases in the middle. Germline loops: CDR1 LNHDA, CDR2 SQIVND (reference sequence). The CDR3 contains 16 residues. The CDR3 is CASSVVRADSYNEQFF. CDR3 bases: TGTGCCAGTAGTGTCGTGAGGGCGGATTCCTACAATGAGCAGTTCTTC.

This clone was observed a single time. The chain is built from TRBV6-1 and TRBJ2-1, with unresolved D. Germline V gene sequence: CDR1 MNHNS, CDR2 SASEGT. This CDR3 region has 12 residues. DNA of the CDR3: TGTGCTCTCGGACGGTTTAAGAATGAGCAGTTCTTC. Translation: CALGRFKNEQFF.

In its sample, this clone was seen a few times. This CDR3 is CASSIRGIRAEAFF. CDR3 DNA: TGTGCCAGTAGTATAAGGGGGATAAGGGCTGAAGCTTTCTTT. The chain carries TRBV19 and TRBJ1-1; possibly TRBD1 for D (6 bases). The CDR3 loop spans 14 amino acids. Germline CDR1 LNHDA, CDR2 SQIVND (reference sequence). V gave up 2 bases and J gave up 6 bases, with 13 bases separating them. Looking up the rest from reference TRBV19 and TRBJ1-1 gives the full variable domain: DGGITQSPKYLFRKEGQNVTLSCEQNLNHDAMYWYRQDPGQGLRLIYYSQIVNDFQKGDIAEGYSVSREKKESFPLTVTSAQKNPTAFYLCASSIRGIRAEAFFGQGTRLTVV.

The V call is TRBV10-1, the J call TRBJ1-1, with TRBD1 identical over 7 bases. The J segment lost 3 bases and the V segment lost 9 bases, leaving 7 bases of the junction unmatched. Germline V gene lookup returns CDR1 WNHNN and CDR2 SYGVQD (reference sequence). This CDR3 has 13 residues. The CDR3 loop is CASSRDSDTEAFF. The CDR3 coding sequence is TGCGCCAGTTCCCGGGACAGCGACACTGAAGCTTTCTTT.

There are a few counts of this clone. J is TRBJ2-7 and V is TRBV2, with 8 bases matching TRBD1. In germline, CDR1 is SNHLY, CDR2 FYNNEI. CDR3 length: 11 amino acids. V shed 9 bases, J shed 7 bases, and the junction held 5 bases outside the gene matches. CDR3 protein: CASGDRNEQYF. CDR3 sequence (DNA): TGTGCCAGTGGGGACAGGAATGAGCAGTACTTC.

The V and J genes are TRBV28 and TRBJ2-3, with 10 bases matching TRBD1. The CDR3 extends over 17 amino acids. Germline V gene lookup returns CDR1 MDHEN and CDR2 SYDVKM. Trimming at V came to 4 bases and at J to 4 bases, leaving 11 bases not matched to a gene. The CDR3: CASSSYGQGGISDTQYF. The CDR3 coding sequence is TGTGCCAGCAGTTCCTATGGACAGGGGGGTATATCAGATACGCAGTATTTT.

This clone has just a few counts. The chain combines TRBV7-2 with TRBJ2-7; a possible D gene is TRBD1 (6 bases). Germline V gene lookup returns CDR1 SGHTA and CDR2 FQGNSA. CDR3 length: 16 amino acids. Trimming pared 3 bases from V and 2 bases from J, leaving 17 bases between. The CDR3 here is CASSFQGLGATYEQYF. The CDR3 nucleotides are TGTGCCAGCAGCTTTCAGGGGTTGGGGGCCACCTACGAGCAGTACTTC. Looking up the rest from reference TRBV7-2 and TRBJ2-7 gives the full variable domain: GAGVSQSPSNKVTEKGKDVELRCDPISGHTALYWYRQSLGQGLEFLIYFQGNSAPDKSGLPSDRFSAERTGGSVSTLTIQRTQQEDSAVYLCASSFQGLGATYEQYFGPGTRLTVT.

This clone was seen just once. This sequence joins TRBV14 and TRBJ2-7; possibly TRBD2 for D (5 bases). The CDR3 length is 16 residues. Germline-derived CDR1 and CDR2 are SGHDN and FVKESK. Trimming cost V 3 bases and J 2 bases, with 17 bases left between them. The CDR3 region is CASSHITRGSPYEQYF. For the CDR3, the DNA is TGTGCCAGCAGCCATATCACTAGAGGGTCCCCCTACGAGCAGTACTTC.

CDR3 nucleotides: TGTGCCACCAGCAGAACAACCCGGGACAGCTCCTACAATGAGCAGTTCTTC. The encoded protein is CATSRTTRDSSYNEQFF. This chain uses TRBV15 with TRBJ2-1, with 7 bases that match TRBD1. Germline lookup yields CDR1 LNHNV and CDR2 YYDKDF (reference sequence). The ends lost 2 bases at V and 0 bases at J; junction bases unmatched: 7. This CDR3 has 17 amino acids.

The chain carries TRBV5-1 and TRBJ2-7; D may be TRBD1 or TRBD2 (5 bases each). The V and J ends lost 0 bases and 4 bases respectively, with 17 bases between them. The germline gives CDR1 SGHRS, CDR2 YFSETQ. CDR3 length: 16 residues. The CDR3 sequence is CASSLEGTGMGYEQYF. CDR3 coding DNA: TGCGCCAGCAGCTTGGAAGGGACGGGGATGGGATACGAGCAGTACTTC.